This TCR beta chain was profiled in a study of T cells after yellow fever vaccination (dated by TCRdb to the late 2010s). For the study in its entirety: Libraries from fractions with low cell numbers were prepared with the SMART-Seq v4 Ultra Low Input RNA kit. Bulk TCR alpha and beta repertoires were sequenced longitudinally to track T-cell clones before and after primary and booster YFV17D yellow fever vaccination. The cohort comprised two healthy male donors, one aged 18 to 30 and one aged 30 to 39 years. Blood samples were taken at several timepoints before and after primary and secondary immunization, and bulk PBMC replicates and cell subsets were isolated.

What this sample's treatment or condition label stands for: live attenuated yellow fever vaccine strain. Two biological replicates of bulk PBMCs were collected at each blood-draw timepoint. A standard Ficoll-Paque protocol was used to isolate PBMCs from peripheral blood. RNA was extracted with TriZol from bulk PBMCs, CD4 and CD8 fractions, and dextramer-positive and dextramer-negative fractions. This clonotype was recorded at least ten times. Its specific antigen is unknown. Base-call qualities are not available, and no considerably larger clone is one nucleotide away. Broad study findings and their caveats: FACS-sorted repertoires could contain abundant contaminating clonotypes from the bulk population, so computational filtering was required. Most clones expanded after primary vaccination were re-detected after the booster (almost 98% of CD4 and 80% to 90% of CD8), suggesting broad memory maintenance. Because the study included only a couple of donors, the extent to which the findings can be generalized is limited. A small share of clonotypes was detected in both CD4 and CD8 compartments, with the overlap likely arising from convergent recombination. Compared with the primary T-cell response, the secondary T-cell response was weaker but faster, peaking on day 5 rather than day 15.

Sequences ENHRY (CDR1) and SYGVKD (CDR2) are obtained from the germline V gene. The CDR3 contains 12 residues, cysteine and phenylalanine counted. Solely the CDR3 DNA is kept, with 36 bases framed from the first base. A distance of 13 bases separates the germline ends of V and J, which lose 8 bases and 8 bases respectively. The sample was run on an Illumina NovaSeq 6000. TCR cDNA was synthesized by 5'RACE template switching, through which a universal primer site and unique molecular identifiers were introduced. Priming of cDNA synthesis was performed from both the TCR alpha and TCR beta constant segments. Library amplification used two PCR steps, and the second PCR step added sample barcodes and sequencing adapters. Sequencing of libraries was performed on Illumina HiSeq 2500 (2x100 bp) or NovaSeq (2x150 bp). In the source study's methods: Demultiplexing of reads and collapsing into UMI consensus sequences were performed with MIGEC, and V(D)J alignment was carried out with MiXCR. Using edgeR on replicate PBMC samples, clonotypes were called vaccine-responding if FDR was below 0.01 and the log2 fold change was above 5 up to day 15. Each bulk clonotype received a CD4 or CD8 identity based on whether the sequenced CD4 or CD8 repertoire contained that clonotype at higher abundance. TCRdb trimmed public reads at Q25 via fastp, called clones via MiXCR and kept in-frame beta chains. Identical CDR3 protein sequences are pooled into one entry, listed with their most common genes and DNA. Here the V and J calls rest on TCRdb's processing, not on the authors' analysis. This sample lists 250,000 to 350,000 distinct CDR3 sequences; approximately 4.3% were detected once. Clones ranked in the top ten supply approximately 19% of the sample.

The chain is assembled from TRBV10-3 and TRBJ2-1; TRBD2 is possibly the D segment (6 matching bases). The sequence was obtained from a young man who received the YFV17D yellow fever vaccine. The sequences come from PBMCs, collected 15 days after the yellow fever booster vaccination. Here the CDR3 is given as CAIRGEFDEQFF. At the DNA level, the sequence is TGTGCCATCCGCGGGGAATTCGATGAGCAGTTCTTC.